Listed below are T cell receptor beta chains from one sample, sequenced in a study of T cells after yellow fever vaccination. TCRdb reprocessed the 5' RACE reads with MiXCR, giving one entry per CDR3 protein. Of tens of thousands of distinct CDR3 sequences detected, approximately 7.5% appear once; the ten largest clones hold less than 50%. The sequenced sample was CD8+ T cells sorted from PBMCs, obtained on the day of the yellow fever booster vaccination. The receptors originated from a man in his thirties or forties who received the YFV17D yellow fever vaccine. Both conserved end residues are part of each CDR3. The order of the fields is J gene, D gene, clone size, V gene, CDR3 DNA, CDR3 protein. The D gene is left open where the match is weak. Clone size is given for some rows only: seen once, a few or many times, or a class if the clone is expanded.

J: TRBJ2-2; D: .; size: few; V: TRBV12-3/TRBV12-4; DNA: TGTGCCAGCAGACCCACAGGGACCGGGGAGCTGTTTTTT; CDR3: CASRPTGTGELFF
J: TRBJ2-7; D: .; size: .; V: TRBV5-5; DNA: TGTGCCAGCAGCTTGGCCGAGGGTCGTTTCACCTACGAGCAGTACTTC; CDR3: CASSLAEGRFTYEQYF
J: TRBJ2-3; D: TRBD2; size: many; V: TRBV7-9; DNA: TGTGCCAGCAGCTGGGGAGTAGCGGGAACAGATACGCAGTATTTT; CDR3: CASSWGVAGTDTQYF
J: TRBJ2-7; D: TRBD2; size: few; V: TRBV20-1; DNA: TGCAGTGCTAGTTTCGGACTAGGGGCCTACGAGCAGTACTTC; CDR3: CSASFGLGAYEQYF
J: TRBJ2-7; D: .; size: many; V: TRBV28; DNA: TGTGCCAGCAGTTTATACCTAGGGGCGGCAGATCCAGCCTTC; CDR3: CASSLYLGAADPAF
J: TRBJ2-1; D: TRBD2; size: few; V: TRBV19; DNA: TGTGCCAGTAGTATTGCGGGGGATGAGCAGTTCTTC; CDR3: CASSIAGDEQFF
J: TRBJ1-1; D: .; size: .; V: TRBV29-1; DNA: TGCAGCGTGATGCATGGGACTAACACTGAAGCTTTCTTT; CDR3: CSVMHGTNTEAFF
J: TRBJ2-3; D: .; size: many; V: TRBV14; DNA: TGTGCCAGCAGCCAAGAAGACTCCAGCGGAGATACGCAGTATTTT; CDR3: CASSQEDSSGDTQYF
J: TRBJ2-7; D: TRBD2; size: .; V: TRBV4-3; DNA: TGCGCCAGCAGCCCTCGAGCGGGATCTTACGAGCAGTACTTC; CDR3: CASSPRAGSYEQYF
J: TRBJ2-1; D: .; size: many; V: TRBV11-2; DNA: TGTGCCAGCAGCCCGGGCGTTAGCTCCTACAATGAGCAGTTCTTC; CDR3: CASSPGVSSYNEQFF
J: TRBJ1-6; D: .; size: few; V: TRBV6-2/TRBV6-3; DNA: TGTGCCAGCAGTTACTCGGGACCGAATTCACCCCTCCACTTT; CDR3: CASSYSGPNSPLHF
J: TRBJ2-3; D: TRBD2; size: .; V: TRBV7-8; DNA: TGTGCCAGCAGCTGGGGAGCGGGACCCACAGATACGCAGTATTTT; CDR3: CASSWGAGPTDTQYF
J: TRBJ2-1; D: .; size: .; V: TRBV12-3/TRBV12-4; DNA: TGTGCCAGCAGTCCGACTGGAGGTGAGCAGTTCTTC; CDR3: CASSPTGGEQFF
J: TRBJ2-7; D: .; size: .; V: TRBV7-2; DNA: TGTGCCAGCAGCTCGGACCGGTACTACTACGAGCAGTACTTC; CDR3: CASSSDRYYYEQYF
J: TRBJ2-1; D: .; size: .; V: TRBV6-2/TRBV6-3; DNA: TGTGCCAGCAGTTACTCGAGAGGCGCAGACAATGAGCAGTTCTTC; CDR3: CASSYSRGADNEQFF
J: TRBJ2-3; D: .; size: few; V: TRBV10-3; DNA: TGTGCCACCACGGAGGTGGGCAACACAGATACGCAGTATTTT; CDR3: CATTEVGNTDTQYF
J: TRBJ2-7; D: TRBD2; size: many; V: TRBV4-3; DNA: TGCGCCAGCAGCGGGTCGCTTCTCGGACTAGCGGGACACGAGCAGTACTTC; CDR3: CASSGSLLGLAGHEQYF
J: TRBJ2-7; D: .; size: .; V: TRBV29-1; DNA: TGCAGCGTTGGACCAGGGCTCTCCTACGAGCAGTACTTC; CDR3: CSVGPGLSYEQYF
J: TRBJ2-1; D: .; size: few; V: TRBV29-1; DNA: TGCAGCGTTGAAGCTGTATCCAATGAGCAGTTCTTC; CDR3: CSVEAVSNEQFF
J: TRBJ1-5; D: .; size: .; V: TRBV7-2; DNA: TGTGCCAGCAGCGAAATGTCGGGAGGCGTTCAGCCCCAGCATTTT; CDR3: CASSEMSGGVQPQHF
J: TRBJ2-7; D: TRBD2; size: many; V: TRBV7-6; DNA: TGTGCCAGCAGCCTGCTAGCGGGAGGCACCTACGAGCAGTACTTC; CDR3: CASSLLAGGTYEQYF
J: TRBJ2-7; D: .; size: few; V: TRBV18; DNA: TGTGCCAGCTCACCACGAGATCCCAGTACCCCCTACGAGCAGTACTTC; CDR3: CASSPRDPSTPYEQYF
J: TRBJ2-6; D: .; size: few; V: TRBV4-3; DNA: TGCGCCAGCGGAAGGAACTCTGGGGCCAACGTCCTGACTTTC; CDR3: CASGRNSGANVLTF
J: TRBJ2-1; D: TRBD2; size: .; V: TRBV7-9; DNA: TGTGCCAGCAGCTTAGTCCTAGCGGGAGTCGATGAGCAGTTCTTC; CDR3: CASSLVLAGVDEQFF
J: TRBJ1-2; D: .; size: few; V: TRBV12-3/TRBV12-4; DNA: TGTGCCAGCAGTTACCCCGGCAGGGGTAACTATGGCTACACCTTC; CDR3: CASSYPGRGNYGYTF
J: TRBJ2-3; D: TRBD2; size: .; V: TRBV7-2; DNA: TGTGCCAGCAGCTTAGCTTTGCGGGAGGGATTCGATACGCAGTATTTT; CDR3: CASSLALREGFDTQYF
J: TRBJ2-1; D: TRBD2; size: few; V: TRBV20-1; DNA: TGCAGTGCTAGTAGCGGGACCTACAATGAGCAGTTCTTC; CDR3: CSASSGTYNEQFF
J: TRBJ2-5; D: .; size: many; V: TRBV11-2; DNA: TGTGCCAGCAGCTTACTCCCTCCCGGGACCGGGACTCGGGAAGAGACCCAGTACTTC; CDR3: CASSLLPPGTGTREETQYF
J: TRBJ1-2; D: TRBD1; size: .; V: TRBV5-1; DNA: TGCGCCAGCAGCTTTACAGGGGTCGATAACTATGGCTACACCTTC; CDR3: CASSFTGVDNYGYTF
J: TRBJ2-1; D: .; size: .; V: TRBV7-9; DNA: TGTGCCAGCAGCCGAGTTACAACAGGGCTCTCCTACAATGAGCAGTTCTTC; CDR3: CASSRVTTGLSYNEQFF
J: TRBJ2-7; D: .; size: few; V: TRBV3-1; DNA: TGTGCCAGCAGCCTAGGGACTCTACTTGGCTACGAGCAGTACTTC; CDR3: CASSLGTLLGYEQYF
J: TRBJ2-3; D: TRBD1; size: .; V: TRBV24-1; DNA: TGTGCCACCAGTGATCCCGGGACAGGGGGCGCAGATACGCAGTATTTT; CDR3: CATSDPGTGGADTQYF
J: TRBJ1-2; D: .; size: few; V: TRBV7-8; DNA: TGTGCCAGCAGCCAACCGGACGGATATGGCTACACCTTC; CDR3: CASSQPDGYGYTF
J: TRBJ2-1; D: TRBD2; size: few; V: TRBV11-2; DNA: TGTGCCAGCAGCCCCCCGGGACTAGCGGGCAATGAGCAGTTCTTC; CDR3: CASSPPGLAGNEQFF
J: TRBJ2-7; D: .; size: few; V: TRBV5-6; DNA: TGTGCCAGCGAGAGGGGGGACGAGCAGTACTTC; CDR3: CASERGDEQYF
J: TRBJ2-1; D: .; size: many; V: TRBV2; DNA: TGTGCCAGCGGAGCTAGTGAGCAGTTCTTC; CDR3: CASGASEQFF
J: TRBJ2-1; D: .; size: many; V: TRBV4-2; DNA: TGTGCCAGCAGCCAAGAAGCGGACCGGACCAATGAGCAGTTCTTC; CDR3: CASSQEADRTNEQFF
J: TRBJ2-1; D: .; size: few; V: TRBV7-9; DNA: TGTGCCAGCAGCTTAACGACGGTGGCGGCTTACAATGAGCAGTTCTTC; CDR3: CASSLTTVAAYNEQFF
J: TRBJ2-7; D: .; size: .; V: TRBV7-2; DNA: TGTGCCAGCAGCTTTCCGGGACACACCTACGAGCAGTACTTC; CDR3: CASSFPGHTYEQYF
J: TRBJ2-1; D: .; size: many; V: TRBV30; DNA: TGTGCCTGGAGTGTAATAGGGTACAATGAGCAGTTCTTC; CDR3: CAWSVIGYNEQFF
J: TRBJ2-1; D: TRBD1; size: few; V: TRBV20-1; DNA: TGCAGTGCAGAACAAAGTTACAGGGGGCGACATGAGCAGTTCTTC; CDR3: CSAEQSYRGRHEQFF
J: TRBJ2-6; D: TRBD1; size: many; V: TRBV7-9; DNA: TGTGCCAACCCGCGGGACAGGGCTGGGGCCAACGTCCTGACTTTC; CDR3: CANPRDRAGANVLTF
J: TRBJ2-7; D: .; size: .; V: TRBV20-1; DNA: TGCAGTGCAGAGGGAGCCTCGGCCGATGGCGAGCAGTACTTC; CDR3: CSAEGASADGEQYF
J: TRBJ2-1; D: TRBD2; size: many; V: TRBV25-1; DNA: TGTGCCAGCACGCCGGGACTAGCGTCTTACAATGAGCAGTTCTTC; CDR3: CASTPGLASYNEQFF
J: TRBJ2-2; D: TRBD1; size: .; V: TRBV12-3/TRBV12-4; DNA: TGTGCCAGCAACGCACAGGGGGCCGACACCGGGGAGCTGTTTTTT; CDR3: CASNAQGADTGELFF